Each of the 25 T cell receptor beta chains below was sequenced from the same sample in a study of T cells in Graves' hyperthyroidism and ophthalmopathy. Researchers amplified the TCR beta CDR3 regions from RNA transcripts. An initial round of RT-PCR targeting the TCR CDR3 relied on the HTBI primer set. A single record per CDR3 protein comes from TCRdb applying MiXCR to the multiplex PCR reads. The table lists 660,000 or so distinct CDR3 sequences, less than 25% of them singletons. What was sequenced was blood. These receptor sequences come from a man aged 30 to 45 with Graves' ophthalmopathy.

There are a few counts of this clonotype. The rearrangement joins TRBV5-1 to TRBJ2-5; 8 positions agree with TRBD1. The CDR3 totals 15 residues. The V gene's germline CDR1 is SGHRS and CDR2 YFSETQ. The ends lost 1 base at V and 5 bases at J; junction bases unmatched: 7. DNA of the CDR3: TGCGCCAGCAGCTTGATTGGACAGGGTAGCGAGACCCAGTACTTC. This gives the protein CASSLIGQGSETQYF.

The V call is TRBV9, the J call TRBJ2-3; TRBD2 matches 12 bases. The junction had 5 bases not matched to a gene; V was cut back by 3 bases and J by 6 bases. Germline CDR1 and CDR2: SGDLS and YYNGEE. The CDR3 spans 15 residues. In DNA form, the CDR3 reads TGTGCCAGCAGCGGAGGACTAGCGGGGTTGGATACGCAGTATTTT. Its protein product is CASSGGLAGLDTQYF.

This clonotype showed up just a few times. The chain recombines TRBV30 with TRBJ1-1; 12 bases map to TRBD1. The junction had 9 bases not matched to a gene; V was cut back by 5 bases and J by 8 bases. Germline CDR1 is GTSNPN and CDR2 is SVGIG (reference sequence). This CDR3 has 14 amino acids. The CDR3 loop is CAWDGVGTGGEAFF. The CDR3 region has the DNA TGTGCCTGGGATGGGGTTGGGACAGGGGGCGAAGCTTTCTTT. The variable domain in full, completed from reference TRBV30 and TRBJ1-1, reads SQTIHQWPATLVQPVGSPLSLECTVEGTSNPNLYWYRQAAGRGLQLLFYSVGIGQISSEVPQNLSASRPQDRQFILSSKKLLLSDSGFYLCAWDGVGTGGEAFFGQGTRLTVV.

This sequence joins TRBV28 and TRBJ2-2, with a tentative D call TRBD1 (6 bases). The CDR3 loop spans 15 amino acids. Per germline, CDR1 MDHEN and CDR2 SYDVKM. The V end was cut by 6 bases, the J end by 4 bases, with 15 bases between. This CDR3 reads CASSQNTGFTGELFF. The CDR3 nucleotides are TGTGCCAGCAGCCAAAATACAGGGTTCACCGGGGAGCTGTTTTTT.

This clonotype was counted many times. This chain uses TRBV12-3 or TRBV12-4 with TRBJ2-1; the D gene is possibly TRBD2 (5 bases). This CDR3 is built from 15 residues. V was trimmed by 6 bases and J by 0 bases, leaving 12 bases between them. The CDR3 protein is CASSYSVSSYNEQFF. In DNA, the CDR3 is TGTGCCAGCAGCTATAGCGTGAGCTCCTACAATGAGCAGTTCTTC.

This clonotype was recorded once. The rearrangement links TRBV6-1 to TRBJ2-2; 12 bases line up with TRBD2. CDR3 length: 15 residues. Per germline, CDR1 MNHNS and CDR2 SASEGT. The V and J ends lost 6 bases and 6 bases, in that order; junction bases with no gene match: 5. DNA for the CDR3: TGTGCCAGCAGAGCCGGGACTAGCGGGTCCGGGGAGCTGTTTTTT. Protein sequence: CASRAGTSGSGELFF.

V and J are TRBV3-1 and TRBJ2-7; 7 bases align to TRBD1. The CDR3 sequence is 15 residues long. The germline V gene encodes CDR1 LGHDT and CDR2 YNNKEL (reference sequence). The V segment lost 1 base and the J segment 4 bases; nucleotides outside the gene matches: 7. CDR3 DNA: TGTGCCAGCAGCCAAGCGGAGAGGGGGCCGTACGAGCAGTACTTC. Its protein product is CASSQAERGPYEQYF.

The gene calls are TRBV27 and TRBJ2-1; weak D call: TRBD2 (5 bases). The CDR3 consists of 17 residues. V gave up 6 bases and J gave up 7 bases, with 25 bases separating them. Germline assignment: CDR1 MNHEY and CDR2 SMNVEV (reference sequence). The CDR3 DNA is TGTGCCAGCAGCCCCAAAGGCATAGGGAGTTCGCGTAATGAGCAGTTCTTC. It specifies CASSPKGIGSSRNEQFF.

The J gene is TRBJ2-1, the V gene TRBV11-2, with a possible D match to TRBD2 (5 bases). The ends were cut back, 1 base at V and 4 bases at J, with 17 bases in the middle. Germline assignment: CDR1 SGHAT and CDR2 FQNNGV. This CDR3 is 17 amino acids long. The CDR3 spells CASSLGPLAIGYNEQFF. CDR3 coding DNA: TGTGCCAGCAGCTTAGGACCCCTAGCTATTGGGTACAATGAGCAGTTCTTC.

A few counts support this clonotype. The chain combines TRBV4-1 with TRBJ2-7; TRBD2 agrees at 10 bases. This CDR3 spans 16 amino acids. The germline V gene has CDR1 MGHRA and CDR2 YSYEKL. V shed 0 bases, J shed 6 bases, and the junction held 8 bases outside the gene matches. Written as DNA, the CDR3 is TGCGCCAGCAGCCAAGATGTGGCTAGCGGGAGACTCGAGCAGTACTTC. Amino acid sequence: CASSQDVASGRLEQYF.

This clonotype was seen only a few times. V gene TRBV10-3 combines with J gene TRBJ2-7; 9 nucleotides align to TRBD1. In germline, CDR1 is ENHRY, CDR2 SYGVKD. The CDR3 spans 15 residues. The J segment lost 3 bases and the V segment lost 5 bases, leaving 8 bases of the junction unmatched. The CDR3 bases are TGTGCCATCAGTTACCATACAGGGGGCGGCTACGAGCAGTACTTC. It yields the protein CAISYHTGGGYEQYF.

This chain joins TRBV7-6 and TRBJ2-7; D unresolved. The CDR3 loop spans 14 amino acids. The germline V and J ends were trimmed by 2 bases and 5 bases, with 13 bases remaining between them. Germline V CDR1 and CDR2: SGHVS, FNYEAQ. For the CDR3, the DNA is TGTGCCAGCAGCTTATTTGACGTTACCAACGAGCAGTACTTC. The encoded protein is CASSLFDVTNEQYF.

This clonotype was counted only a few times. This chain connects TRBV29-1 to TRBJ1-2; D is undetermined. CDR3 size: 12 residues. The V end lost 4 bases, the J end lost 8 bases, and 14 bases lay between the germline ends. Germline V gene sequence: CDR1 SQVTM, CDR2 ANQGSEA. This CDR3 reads CSVARGPRGYTF. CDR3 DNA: TGCAGCGTTGCCAGAGGGCCGCGGGGCTACACCTTC.

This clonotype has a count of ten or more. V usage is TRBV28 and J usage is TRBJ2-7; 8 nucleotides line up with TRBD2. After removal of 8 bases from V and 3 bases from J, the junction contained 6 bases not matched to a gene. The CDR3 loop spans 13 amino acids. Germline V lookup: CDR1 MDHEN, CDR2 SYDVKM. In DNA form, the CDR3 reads TGTGCCAGCTCCGGGAGGGAGAACTACGAGCAGTACTTC. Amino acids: CASSGRENYEQYF.

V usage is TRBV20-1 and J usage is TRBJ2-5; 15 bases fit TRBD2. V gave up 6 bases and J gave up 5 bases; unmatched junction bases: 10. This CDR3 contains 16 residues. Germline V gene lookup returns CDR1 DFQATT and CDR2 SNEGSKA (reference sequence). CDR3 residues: CSAAGTSGRLEETQYF. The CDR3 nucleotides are TGCAGTGCCGCCGGGACTAGCGGGAGGTTGGAGGAGACCCAGTACTTC.

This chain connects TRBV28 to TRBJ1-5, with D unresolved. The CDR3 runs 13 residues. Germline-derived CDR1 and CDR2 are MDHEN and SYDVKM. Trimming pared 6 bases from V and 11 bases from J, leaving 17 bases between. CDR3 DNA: TGTGCCAGCAGGGTGGGAAACAGTCCCGCCCAGCATTTT. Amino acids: CASRVGNSPAQHF. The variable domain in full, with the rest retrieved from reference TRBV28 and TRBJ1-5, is DVKVTQSSRYLVKRTGEKVFLECVQDMDHENMFWYRQDPGLGLRLIYFSYDVKMKEKGDIPEGYSVSREKKERFSLILESASTNQTSMYLCASRVGNSPAQHFGDGTRLSIL.

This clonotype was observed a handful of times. The CDR3 spells CASSTQDRAESPLHF. Here the CDR3 DNA reads TGTGCCAGCAGCACCCAGGACAGGGCCGAGTCACCCCTCCACTTT. V gene TRBV7-2 combines with J gene TRBJ1-6; TRBD1 matches 8 bases. The CDR3 has 15 amino acids. J lost 10 bases, V lost 5 bases, and 10 bases had no gene match. Germline lookup yields CDR1 SGHTA and CDR2 FQGNSA.

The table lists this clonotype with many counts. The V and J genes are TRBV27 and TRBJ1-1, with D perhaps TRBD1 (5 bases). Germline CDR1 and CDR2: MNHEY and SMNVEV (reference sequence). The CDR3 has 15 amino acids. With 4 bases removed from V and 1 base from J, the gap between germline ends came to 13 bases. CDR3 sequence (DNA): TGTGCCAGCAGTTCCGACAGTCGAGGGAACACTGAAGCTTTCTTT. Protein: CASSSDSRGNTEAFF.

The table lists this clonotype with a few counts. The CDR3 sequence: CASSPGDRGLGRETQYF. The CDR3 DNA reads TGTGCCAGCAGCCCGGGGGACAGGGGGCTCGGGCGAGAGACCCAGTACTTC. The V gene is TRBV28, the J gene TRBJ2-5, with TRBD1 identical over 12 bases. V shed 6 bases and J 4 bases; nucleotides not matched to a gene: 12. CDR3 length equals 17 residues. The germline gives CDR1 MDHEN, CDR2 SYDVKM.

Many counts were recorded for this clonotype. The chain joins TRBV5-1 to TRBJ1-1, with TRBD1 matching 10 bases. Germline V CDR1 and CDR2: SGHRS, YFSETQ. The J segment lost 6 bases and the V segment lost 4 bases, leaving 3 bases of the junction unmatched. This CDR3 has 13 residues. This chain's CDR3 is CASSLGQGPEAFF. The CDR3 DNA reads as TGCGCCAGCAGCCTGGGACAGGGGCCTGAAGCTTTCTTT.

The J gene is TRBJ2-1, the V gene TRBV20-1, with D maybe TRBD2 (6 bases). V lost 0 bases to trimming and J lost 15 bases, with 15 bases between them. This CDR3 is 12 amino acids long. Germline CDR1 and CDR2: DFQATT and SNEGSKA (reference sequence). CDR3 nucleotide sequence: TGCAGTGCTAGAGATATCCCTAGCGCTGCGTTCTTC. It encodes CSARDIPSAAFF.

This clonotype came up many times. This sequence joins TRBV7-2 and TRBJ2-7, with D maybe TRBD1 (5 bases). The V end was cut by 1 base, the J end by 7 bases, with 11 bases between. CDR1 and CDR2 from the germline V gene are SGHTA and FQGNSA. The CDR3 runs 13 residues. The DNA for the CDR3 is TGTGCCAGCAGCTTAGGCCCCTCAGGGGAGCAGTACTTC. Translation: CASSLGPSGEQYF.

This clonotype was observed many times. This chain's CDR3 is CASSPPGQGTNQPQHF. The CDR3, as DNA: TGTGCCAGCTCACCACCGGGACAGGGGACCAATCAGCCCCAGCATTTT. The rearrangement uses TRBV18 and TRBJ1-5, with 10 positions matching TRBD1. Germline lookup yields CDR1 KGHSH and CDR2 LQKENI. The CDR3 runs 16 residues. The J segment lost 3 bases and the V segment lost 0 bases, leaving 2 bases of the junction unmatched.

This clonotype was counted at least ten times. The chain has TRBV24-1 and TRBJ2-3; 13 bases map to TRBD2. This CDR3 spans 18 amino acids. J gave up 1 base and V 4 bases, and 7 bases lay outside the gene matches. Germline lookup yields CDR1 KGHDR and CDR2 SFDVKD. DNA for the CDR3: TGTGCCACCAGTGAGTGGACTAGCGGGAGTACCGGCACAGATACGCAGTATTTT. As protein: CATSEWTSGSTGTDTQYF.

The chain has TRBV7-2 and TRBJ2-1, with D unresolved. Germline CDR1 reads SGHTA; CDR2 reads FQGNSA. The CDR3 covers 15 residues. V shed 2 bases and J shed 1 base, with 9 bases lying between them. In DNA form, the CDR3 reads TGTGCCAGCAGCTTATGGGTGGGGTCCTACAATGAGCAGTTCTTC. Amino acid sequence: CASSLWVGSYNEQFF.